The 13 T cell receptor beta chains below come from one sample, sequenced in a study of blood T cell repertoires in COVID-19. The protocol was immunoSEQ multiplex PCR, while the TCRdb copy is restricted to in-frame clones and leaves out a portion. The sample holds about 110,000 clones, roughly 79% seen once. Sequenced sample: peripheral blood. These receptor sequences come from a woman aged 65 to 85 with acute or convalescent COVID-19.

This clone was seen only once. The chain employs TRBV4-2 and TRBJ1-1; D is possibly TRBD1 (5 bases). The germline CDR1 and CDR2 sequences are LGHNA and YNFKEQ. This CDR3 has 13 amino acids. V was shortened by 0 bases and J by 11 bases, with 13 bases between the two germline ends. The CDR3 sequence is CASSQDRGAGAFF. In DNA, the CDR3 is TGTGCCAGCAGCCAAGACCGAGGGGCGGGGGCTTTCTTT.

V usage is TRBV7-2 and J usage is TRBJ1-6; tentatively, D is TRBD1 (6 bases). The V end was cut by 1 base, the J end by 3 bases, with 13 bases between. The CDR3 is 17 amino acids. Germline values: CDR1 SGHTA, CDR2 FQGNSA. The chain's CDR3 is CASSLGRTAFYNSPLHF. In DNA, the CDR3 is TGTGCCAGCAGCTTAGGGAGGACAGCTTTCTATAATTCACCCCTCCACTTT.

This CDR3 reads CATSERLLGDTQYF. The CDR3 DNA reads TGCGCTACGTCGGAACGGCTACTCGGGGATACGCAGTATTTT. The rearrangement uses TRBV4-3 and TRBJ2-3; D gene unclear. The germline V gene encodes CDR1 LGHNA and CDR2 YSLEER. The CDR3 contains 14 residues.

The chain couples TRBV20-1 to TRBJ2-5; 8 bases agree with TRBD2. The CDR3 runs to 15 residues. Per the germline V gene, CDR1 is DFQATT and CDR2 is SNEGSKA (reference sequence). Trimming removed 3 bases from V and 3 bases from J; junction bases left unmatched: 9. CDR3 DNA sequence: TGCAGTGCTAGTGGCGTAGCGGGGAACGAAGAGACCCAGTACTTC. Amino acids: CSASGVAGNEETQYF.

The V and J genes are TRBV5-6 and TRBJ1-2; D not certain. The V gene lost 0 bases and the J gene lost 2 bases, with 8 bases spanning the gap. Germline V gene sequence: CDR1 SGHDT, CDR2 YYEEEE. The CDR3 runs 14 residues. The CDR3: CASSLEEVNYGYTF. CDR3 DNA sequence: TGTGCCAGCAGCTTGGAGGAGGTGAACTATGGCTACACCTTC.

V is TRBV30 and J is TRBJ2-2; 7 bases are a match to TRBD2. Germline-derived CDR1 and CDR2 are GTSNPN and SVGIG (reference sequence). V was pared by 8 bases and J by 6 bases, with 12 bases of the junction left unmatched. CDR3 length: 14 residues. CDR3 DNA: TGTGCCGCCCAGCCCGGGAGGTTGGCCGGGGAGCTGTTTTTT. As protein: CAAQPGRLAGELFF.

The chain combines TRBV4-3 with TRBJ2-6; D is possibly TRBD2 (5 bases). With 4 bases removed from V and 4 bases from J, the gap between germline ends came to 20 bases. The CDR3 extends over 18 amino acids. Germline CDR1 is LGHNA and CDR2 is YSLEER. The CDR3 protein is CASSPTMGTGSGANVLTF. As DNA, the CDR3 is TGCGCCAGCAGCCCGACTATGGGTACGGGATCCGGGGCCAACGTCCTGACTTTC.

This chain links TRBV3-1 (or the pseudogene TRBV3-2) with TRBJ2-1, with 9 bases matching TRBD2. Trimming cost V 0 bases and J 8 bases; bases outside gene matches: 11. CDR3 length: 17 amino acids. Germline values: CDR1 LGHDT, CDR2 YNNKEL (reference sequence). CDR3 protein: CASSQDWQRGAMDEQFF. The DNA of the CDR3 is TGTGCCAGCAGCCAAGATTGGCAGCGGGGGGCCATGGATGAGCAGTTCTTC.

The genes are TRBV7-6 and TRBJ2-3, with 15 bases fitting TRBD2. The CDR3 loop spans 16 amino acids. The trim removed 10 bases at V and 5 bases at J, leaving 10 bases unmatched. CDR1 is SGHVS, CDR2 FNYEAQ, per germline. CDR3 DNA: TGTGCCACCCAAGTTGGACTAGCGGGGGGGCAAGATACGCAGTATTTT. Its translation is CATQVGLAGGQDTQYF.

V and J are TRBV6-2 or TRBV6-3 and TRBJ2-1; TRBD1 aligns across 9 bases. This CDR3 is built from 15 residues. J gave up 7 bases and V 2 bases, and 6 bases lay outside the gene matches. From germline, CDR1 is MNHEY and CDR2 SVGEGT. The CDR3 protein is CASSYRTGVMNEQFF. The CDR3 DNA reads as TGTGCCAGCAGTTACCGGACAGGGGTAATGAATGAGCAGTTCTTC.

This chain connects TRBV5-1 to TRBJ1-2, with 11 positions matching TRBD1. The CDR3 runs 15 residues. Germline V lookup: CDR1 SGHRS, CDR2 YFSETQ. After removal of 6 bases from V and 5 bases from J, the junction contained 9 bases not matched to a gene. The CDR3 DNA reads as TGCGCCAGCAAGGAAGGACAGGGGGCTTTTTATGGCTACACCTTC. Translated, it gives CASKEGQGAFYGYTF.

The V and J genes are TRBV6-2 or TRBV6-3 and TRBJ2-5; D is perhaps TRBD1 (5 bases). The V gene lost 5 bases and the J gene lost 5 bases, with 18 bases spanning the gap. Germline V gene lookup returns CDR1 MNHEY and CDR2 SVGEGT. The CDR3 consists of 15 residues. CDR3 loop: CASSPNRGPGETQYF. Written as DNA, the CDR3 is TGTGCCAGCAGTCCGAATAGGGGTCCAGGGGAGACCCAGTACTTC.

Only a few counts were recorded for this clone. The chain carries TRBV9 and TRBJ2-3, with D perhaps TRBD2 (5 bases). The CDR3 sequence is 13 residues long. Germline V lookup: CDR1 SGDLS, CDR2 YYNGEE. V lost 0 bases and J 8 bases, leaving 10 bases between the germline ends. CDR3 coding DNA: TGTGCCAGCAGCGTAGCTCTGGAGGCTACGCAGTATTTT. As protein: CASSVALEATQYF.